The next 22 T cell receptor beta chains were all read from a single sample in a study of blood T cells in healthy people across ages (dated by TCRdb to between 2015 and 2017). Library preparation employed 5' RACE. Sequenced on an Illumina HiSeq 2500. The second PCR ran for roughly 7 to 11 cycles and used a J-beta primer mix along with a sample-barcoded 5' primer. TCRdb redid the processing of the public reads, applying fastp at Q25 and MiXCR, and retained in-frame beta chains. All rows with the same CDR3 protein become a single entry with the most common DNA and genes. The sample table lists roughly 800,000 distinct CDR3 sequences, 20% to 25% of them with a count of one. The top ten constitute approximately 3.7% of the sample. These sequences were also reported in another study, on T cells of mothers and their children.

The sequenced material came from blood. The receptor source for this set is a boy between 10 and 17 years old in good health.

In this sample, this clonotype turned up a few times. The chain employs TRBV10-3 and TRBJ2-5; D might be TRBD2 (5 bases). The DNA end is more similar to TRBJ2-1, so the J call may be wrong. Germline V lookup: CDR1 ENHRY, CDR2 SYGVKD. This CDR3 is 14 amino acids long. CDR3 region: CAISGSVFGDEQFF. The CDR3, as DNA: TGTGCCATCAGTGGGAGTGTGTTCGGGGATGAGCAGTTCTTC.

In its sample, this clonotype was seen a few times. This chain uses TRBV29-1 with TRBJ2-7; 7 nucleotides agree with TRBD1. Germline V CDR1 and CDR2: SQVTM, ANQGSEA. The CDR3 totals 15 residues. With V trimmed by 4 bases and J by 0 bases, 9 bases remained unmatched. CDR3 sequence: CSVVHRDSFSYEQYF. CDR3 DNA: TGCAGCGTTGTCCACCGGGACAGCTTCTCCTACGAGCAGTACTTC.

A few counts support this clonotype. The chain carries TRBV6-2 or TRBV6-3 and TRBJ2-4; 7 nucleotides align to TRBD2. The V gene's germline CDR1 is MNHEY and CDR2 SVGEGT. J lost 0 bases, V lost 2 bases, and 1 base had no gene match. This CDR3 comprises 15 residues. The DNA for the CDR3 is TGTGCCAGCAGTTACGGGGGGGTAGCCAAAAACATTCAGTACTTC. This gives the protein CASSYGGVAKNIQYF.

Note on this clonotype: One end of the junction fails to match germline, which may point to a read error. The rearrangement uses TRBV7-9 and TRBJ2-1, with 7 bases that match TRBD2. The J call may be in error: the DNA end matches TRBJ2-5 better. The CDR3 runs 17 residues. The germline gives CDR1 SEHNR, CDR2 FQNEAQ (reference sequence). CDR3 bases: TGTGCCAGCAGTTTAACCGGGGCCGGGACTACCCAAGAGGCCCAGTACTTC. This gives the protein CASSLTGAGTTQEAQYF.

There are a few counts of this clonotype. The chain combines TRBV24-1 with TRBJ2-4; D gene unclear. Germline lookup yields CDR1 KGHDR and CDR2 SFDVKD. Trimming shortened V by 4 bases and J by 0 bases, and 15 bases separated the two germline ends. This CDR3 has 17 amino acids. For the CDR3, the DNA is TGTGCCACCAGTGAGCCCTCCGTTCGGTTAGCCAAAAACATTCAGTACTTC. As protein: CATSEPSVRLAKNIQYF.

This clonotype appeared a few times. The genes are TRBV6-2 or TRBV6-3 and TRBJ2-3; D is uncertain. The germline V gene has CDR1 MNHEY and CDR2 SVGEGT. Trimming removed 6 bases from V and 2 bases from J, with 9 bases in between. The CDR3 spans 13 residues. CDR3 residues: CASSTYPTDTQYF. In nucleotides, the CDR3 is TGTGCCAGCAGCACCTACCCCACAGATACGCAGTATTTT.

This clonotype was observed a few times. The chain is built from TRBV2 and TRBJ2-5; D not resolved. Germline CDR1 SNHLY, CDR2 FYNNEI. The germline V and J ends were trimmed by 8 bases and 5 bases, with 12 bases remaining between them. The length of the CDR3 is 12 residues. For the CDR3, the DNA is TGTGCCAGCGAGATTGGGCGGGAGACCCAGTACTTC. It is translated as CASEIGRETQYF.

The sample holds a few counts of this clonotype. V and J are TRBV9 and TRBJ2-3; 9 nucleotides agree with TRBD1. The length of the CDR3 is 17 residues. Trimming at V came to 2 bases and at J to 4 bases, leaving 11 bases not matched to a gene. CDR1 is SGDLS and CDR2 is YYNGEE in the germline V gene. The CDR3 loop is CASSVPLGQGIADTQYF. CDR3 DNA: TGTGCCAGCAGCGTTCCACTTGGACAGGGGATTGCAGATACGCAGTATTTT.

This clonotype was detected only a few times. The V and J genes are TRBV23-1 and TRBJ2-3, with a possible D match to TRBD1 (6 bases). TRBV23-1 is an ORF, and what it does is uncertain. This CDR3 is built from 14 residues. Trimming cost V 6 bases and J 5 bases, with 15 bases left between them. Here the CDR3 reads CASSDPPGEDTQYF. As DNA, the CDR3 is TGCGCCAGCAGCGACCCACCAGGGGAAGATACGCAGTATTTT.

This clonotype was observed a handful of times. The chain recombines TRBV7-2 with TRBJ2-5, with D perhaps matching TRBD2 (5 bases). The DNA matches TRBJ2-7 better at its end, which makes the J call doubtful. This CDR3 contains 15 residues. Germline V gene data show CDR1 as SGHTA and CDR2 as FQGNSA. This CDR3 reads CASSSHDYPIYEQYF. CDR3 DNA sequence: TGTGCCAGCAGCAGCCACGACTACCCTATCTACGAGCAGTACTTC.

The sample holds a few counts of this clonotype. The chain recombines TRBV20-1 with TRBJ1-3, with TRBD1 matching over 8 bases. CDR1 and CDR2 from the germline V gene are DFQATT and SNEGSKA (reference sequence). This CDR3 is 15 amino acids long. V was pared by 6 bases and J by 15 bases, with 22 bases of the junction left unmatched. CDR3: CSAVTTGGSSVAGYF. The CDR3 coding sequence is TGCAGTGCCGTCACAACAGGGGGATCCTCAGTTGCTGGATATTTT.

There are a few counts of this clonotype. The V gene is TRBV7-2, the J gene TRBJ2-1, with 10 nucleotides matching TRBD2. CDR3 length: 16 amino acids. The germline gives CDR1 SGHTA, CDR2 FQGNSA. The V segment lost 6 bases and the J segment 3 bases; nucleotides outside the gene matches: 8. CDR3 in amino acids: CASSYRTSGYYNEQFF. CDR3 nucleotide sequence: TGTGCCAGCAGTTATCGGACTAGCGGTTACTACAATGAGCAGTTCTTC.

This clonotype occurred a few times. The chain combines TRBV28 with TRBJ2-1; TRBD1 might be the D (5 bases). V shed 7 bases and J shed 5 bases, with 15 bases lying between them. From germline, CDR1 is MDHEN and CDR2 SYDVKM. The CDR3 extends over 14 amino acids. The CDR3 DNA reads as TGTGCCAGCACCTATCCCACAGGAGACAATGAGCAGTTCTTC. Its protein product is CASTYPTGDNEQFF.

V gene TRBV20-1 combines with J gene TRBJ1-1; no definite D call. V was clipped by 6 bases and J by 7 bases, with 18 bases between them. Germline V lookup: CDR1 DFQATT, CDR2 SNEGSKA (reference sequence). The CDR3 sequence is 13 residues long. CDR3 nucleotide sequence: TGCAGTGCCAGGCTTGTCGGGTCCGATGAAGCTTTCTTT. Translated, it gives CSARLVGSDEAFF.

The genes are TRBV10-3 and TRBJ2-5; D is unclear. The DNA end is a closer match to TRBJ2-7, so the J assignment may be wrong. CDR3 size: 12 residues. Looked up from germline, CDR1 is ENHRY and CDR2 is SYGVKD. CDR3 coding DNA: TGTGCCATCAGTGAGTCTTGGGACGAGCAGTACTTC. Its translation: CAISESWDEQYF.

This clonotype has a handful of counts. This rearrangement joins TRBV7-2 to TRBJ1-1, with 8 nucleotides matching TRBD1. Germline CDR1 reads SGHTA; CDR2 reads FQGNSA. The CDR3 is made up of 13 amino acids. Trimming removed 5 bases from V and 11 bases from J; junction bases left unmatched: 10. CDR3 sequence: CASSPRWGTGAFF. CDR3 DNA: TGTGCCAGCAGCCCGAGGTGGGGGACAGGCGCTTTCTTT.

The CDR3 sequence: CASSPGQREVNEQFF. The CDR3 DNA reads TGTGCCAGCAGTCCAGGTCAGCGGGAGGTTAATGAGCAGTTCTTC. This chain links TRBV2 with TRBJ2-1, with 9 nucleotides matching TRBD2. Germline CDR1 and CDR2: SNHLY and FYNNEI. The CDR3 runs to 15 residues. V shed 5 bases, J shed 7 bases, and the junction held 9 bases outside the gene matches.

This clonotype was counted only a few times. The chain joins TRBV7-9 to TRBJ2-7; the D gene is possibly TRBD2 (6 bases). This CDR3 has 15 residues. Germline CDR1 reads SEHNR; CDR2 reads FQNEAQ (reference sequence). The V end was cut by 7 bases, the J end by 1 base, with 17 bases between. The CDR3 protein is CASNPLAGPSYEQYF. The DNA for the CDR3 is TGTGCCAGCAACCCCCTCGCGGGACCTTCCTACGAGCAGTACTTC.

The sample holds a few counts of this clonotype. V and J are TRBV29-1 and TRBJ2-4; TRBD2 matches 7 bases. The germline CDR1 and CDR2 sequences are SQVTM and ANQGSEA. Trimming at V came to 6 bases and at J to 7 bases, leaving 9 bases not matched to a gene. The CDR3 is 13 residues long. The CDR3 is CSVASREGNIQYF. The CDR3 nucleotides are TGCAGCGTCGCCAGCAGGGAGGGGAACATTCAGTACTTC.

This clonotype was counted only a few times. CDR3 region: CASSQLDRAAYEQYF. The DNA of the CDR3 is TGTGCCAGCAGCCAATTGGACAGGGCGGCCTACGAGCAGTACTTC. The genes are TRBV7-2 and TRBJ2-5, with 8 bases that match TRBD1. With the DNA end fitting TRBJ2-7 better, the J assignment may be wrong. This CDR3 comprises 15 residues. In germline, CDR1 is SGHTA, CDR2 FQGNSA.

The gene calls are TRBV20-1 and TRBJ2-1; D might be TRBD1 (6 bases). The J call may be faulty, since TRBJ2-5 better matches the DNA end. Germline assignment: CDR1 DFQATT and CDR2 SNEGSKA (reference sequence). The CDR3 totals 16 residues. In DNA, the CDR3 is TGCAGTGCTACCTCGGGACAACCCGGGGTGGAAGAGACCCAGTACTTC. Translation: CSATSGQPGVEETQYF.

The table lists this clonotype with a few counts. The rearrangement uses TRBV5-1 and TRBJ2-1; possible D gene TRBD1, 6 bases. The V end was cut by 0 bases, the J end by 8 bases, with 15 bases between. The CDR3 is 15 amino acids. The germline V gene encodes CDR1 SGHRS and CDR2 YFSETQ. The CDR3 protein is CASSLAVRGFDEQFF. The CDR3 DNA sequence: TGCGCCAGCAGCTTGGCGGTCAGGGGATTCGATGAGCAGTTCTTC.